This T cell receptor (beta chain) came from a study of T cell responses to AZD1222 COVID-19 vaccine. Study-level points and caveats: It was only after the peak T cell response that any repertoires were sampled. Once two AZD1222 doses were given, Spike-specific TCR breadth and depth went up. The sample set comprised mostly white British donors with more females, and clonal diversity was possibly underestimated.

The sample holds a few counts of this clone. Its specificity is not known. V shed 5 bases and J shed 6 bases, with 11 bases lying between them. This CDR3 region has 14 residues. Germline-derived CDR1 and CDR2 are LNHNV and YYDKDF (reference sequence). Here immunoSEQ multiplex PCR was the method, and the copy in TCRdb shows in-frame clones only, minus some. Among 160,000 or so clones listed, around 90% were seen once. Sequencing used peripheral blood, obtained 28 days after the second dose of the MenACWY control vaccine. The receptor was derived from an adult who received the MenACWY meningococcal vaccine as a control. The rearrangement uses TRBV15 and TRBJ1-6; D remains ambiguous. CDR3 DNA: TGTGCCACCAGCCGAGTATGGGGTAATTCACCCCTCCACTTT. Its translation is CATSRVWGNSPLHF.